The rows below give T cell receptor beta chains drawn from one sample of a study of control samples from healthy donors and cancer patients. Measured with immunoSEQ multiplex PCR; TCRdb has only the in-frame clones, and not every one. The table shows 100,000 to 120,000 clones, with 83% occurring only once. The sample was blood. All receptors come from a woman aged 45-65 years in good health. CDR3s include the opening cysteine and the closing phenylalanine or tryptophan. Fields, in order: V gene, D gene, J gene, clone size, CDR3 protein, CDR3 DNA. A D gene is named only where the DNA matches it firmly. Size tells how often a clone was seen (once, few, many) or the class of an expanded clone, and some rows leave it out.

TRBV9	TRBD2	TRBJ2-2	NA	CASSFASGRNTGELFF	TGTGCCAGCAGCTTCGCTAGCGGGAGAAACACCGGGGAGCTGTTTTTT
TRBV7-2	TRBD2	TRBJ2-1	NA	CASSLAGLAGNPLIYNEQFF	TGTGCCAGCAGCTTAGCTGGACTAGCGGGAAACCCCCTAATCTACAATGAGCAGTTCTTC
TRBV5-1	TRBD1	TRBJ2-1	NA	CASSFLTGSYNEQFF	TGCGCCAGCAGCTTTCTGACAGGGTCCTACAATGAGCAGTTCTTC
TRBV7-8	TRBD1	TRBJ1-2	once	CASSFHETGVNGYTF	TGTGCCAGCAGCTTTCATGAGACAGGGGTGAATGGCTACACCTTC
TRBV14	NA	TRBJ2-3	once	CASSPRWVATQYF	TGTGCCAGCAGCCCCCGTTGGGTAGCGACGCAGTATTTT
TRBV5-1	TRBD1	TRBJ2-3	NA	CASSPGQGSDTQYF	TGCGCCAGCAGCCCGGGACAGGGGTCAGATACGCAGTATTTT
TRBV18	TRBD1	TRBJ1-1	NA	CASSASDRDTEAFF	TGTGCCAGCTCAGCGTCGGACAGGGACACTGAAGCTTTCTTT
TRBV7-3	NA	TRBJ2-3	NA	CASSLNLAEGSDTQYF	TGTGCCAGCAGCTTAAATCTAGCCGAAGGGTCAGATACGCAGTATTTT
TRBV29-1	TRBD2	TRBJ2-1	NA	CSVEDPLAGAYNEQFF	TGCAGCGTTGAAGATCCCCTAGCGGGAGCCTACAATGAGCAGTTCTTC
TRBV4-1	NA	TRBJ1-4	NA	CASSYYIRSDEKLFF	TGCGCCAGCAGCTATTATATCCGGAGTGATGAAAAACTGTTTTTT
TRBV28	NA	TRBJ1-6	NA	CASSFPYAYSPLHF	TGTGCCAGCAGTTTTCCATATGCCTATTCACCCCTCCACTTT
TRBV13	NA	TRBJ1-3	NA	CASSWRQPGNTIYF	TGTGCCAGCAGCTGGAGACAGCCTGGAAACACCATATATTTT
TRBV19	NA	TRBJ2-4	NA	CASSIGQYIQYF	TGTGCCAGTAGTATTGGACAGTACATTCAGTACTTC
TRBV29-1	TRBD2	TRBJ2-2	NA	CSVALAGGPQSTGELFF	TGCAGCGTTGCACTAGCGGGAGGGCCGCAGAGCACCGGGGAGCTGTTTTTT
TRBV2	TRBD2	TRBJ2-4	NA	CASCRYQGGRAPPAKNIQYF	TGTGCCAGCTGCCGGTACCAAGGCGGGAGAGCACCTCCGGCCAAAAACATTCAGTACTTC
TRBV7-9	TRBD2	TRBJ2-2	NA	CASSHGRGNTGELFF	TGTGCCAGCAGCCACGGGAGGGGTAACACCGGGGAGCTGTTTTTT
TRBV19	TRBD2	TRBJ2-5	NA	CASSTPSGGTQYF	TGTGCCAGTAGTACCCCTAGCGGCGGGACCCAGTACTTC
TRBV5-5	NA	TRBJ1-1	NA	CASSPRGFLGVTEAFF	TGTGCCAGCAGCCCGAGAGGATTCTTAGGGGTCACTGAAGCTTTCTTT
TRBV19	NA	TRBJ1-2	NA	CASSIVYEAYGYTF	TGTGCCAGTAGTATAGTGTATGAGGCCTATGGCTACACCTTC
TRBV9	TRBD1	TRBJ2-7	NA	CASSFRTGGAFYEQYF	TGTGCCAGCAGCTTCCGGACAGGGGGCGCTTTCTACGAGCAGTACTTC
TRBV4-2	NA	TRBJ2-3	NA	CASSPAPATDTQYF	TGTGCCAGCAGCCCAGCCCCTGCCACAGATACGCAGTATTTT
TRBV6-2/TRBV6-3	NA	TRBJ1-5	NA	CASSYLGTDAEPQHF	TGTGCCAGCAGTTATTTAGGGACCGACGCTGAGCCCCAGCATTTT
TRBV5-4	NA	TRBJ2-5	NA	CASSLYGRSQETQYF	TGTGCCAGCAGCTTATACGGGAGATCCCAAGAGACCCAGTACTTC
TRBV7-9	NA	TRBJ1-1	NA	CASSLGVQPDEAFF	TGTGCCAGCAGCCTGGGTGTGCAGCCCGATGAAGCTTTCTTT
TRBV7-9	NA	TRBJ2-5	NA	CASSLVRDQETQYF	TGTGCCAGCAGCTTAGTTCGAGATCAAGAGACCCAGTACTTC
TRBV7-3	TRBD2	TRBJ2-3	once	CASSLELAGGTDTQYF	TGTGCCAGCAGCTTAGAGCTAGCGGGGGGCACAGATACGCAGTATTTT
TRBV23-1	TRBD1	TRBJ1-5	NA	CASNDRGVFQPQHF	TGCGCCAGCAACGACAGGGGGGTCTTTCAGCCCCAGCATTTT
TRBV7-9	NA	TRBJ1-2	NA	CASSTRSKGYTF	TGTGCCAGCAGCACTCGAAGTAAAGGCTACACCTTC
TRBV4-3	NA	TRBJ1-5	NA	CASSQERRSNQPQHF	TGCGCCAGCAGCCAAGAAAGGAGGAGCAATCAGCCCCAGCATTTT
TRBV4-2	TRBD1	TRBJ1-4	NA	CASSQRPGTGDFFNEKLFF	TGTGCCAGCAGCCAGAGGCCCGGGACAGGGGACTTCTTTAATGAAAAACTGTTTTTT
TRBV6-6	TRBD2	TRBJ2-5	NA	CASSQTSGRETQYF	TGTGCCAGCAGTCAAACTAGCGGGAGAGAGACCCAGTACTTC
TRBV28	TRBD1	TRBJ2-7	NA	CASEKAGTGHEQYF	TGTGCCAGTGAGAAGGCCGGGACAGGACACGAGCAGTACTTC
TRBV3-1/TRBV3-2	NA	TRBJ1-1	NA	CASSIQGFAEAFF	TGTGCCAGCAGCATACAGGGTTTCGCTGAAGCTTTCTTT
TRBV6-5	NA	TRBJ2-7	NA	CASRRLAQEVGEQHF	TGTGCCAGCAGGAGACTTGCGCAGGAAGTGGGCGAGCAGCACTTC
TRBV6-6	NA	TRBJ1-5	NA	CASSRTTGSNQPQHF	TGTGCCAGCAGCCGAACTACAGGGAGCAATCAGCCCCAGCATTTT
TRBV7-6	NA	TRBJ2-7	NA	CASSLFGGTYEQYF	TGTGCCAGCAGCTTATTCGGCGGAACCTACGAGCAGTACTTC
TRBV4-3	NA	TRBJ2-2	few	CASSQADGELFF	TGCGCCAGCAGCCAAGCGGACGGGGAGCTGTTTTTT
TRBV2	NA	TRBJ1-4	NA	CATRTRENEKLFF	TGTGCCACCCGGACACGGGAAAATGAAAAACTGTTTTTT